These 2 T cell receptor beta chains were sequenced from one sample in a study of cytomegalovirus exposure and HLA in healthy donors (dated by TCRdb to about 2017). The library was prepared using the immunoSEQ multiplex PCR assay. For the multiplex PCR, a mixture combining 60 forward primers for TCR Vbeta segments and 13 reverse primers for TCR Jbeta segments was used. Held by TCRdb, this immuneACCESS table contains in-frame sequences only and omits some clones. Under half of the omission traces to an unresolved V gene where checked; the cause of the rest is unknown. The table of this sample itemizes tens of thousands of clones. Of the sample, over 9% is held by the ten largest clones. Material: PBMCs. These receptor sequences come from a woman under 40 in good health and CMV-seropositive.

The chain is built from TRBV19 and TRBJ1-2; maybe TRBD1 (6 bases). The CDR3 has 14 residues. Deletions cut 4 bases from V and 8 bases from J, with 17 bases between. The germline gives CDR1 LNHDA, CDR2 SQIVND (reference sequence). The CDR3, as DNA: TGTGCCAGTAGTACCTGGACAGTTGCCAGCGGCTACACCTTC. This codes for CASSTWTVASGYTF.

J is TRBJ2-1 and V is TRBV30, with TRBD2 as a possible D gene (5 bases). Germline lookup yields CDR1 GTSNPN and CDR2 SVGIG (reference sequence). Deletions cut 5 bases from V and 9 bases from J, with 14 bases between. This CDR3 region has 12 residues. The CDR3 spells CAWGPYEGEQFF. The DNA for the CDR3 is TGTGCCTGGGGACCTTACGAGGGTGAGCAGTTCTTC.